This T cell receptor (beta chain) was sequenced for a study of T cell changes during pregnancy in multiple sclerosis. The CDR3 has 15 amino acids. CDR1 SGDLS and CDR2 YYNGEE come from the germline V gene. The V end lost 0 bases, the J end lost 4 bases, and 11 bases lay between the germline ends. Clones were sequenced by immunoSEQ multiplex PCR, and TCRdb holds only the in-frame ones, with some missing. The sample lists 65,000 to 90,000 clones, 80% to 95% occurring once. V is TRBV9 and J is TRBJ1-3; D may be TRBD1 (5 bases). The sequence was collected from a female donor in good health, enrolled as a control in a pregnancy study. This specimen was peripheral blood, taken in the third trimester of pregnancy. CDR3 in DNA: TGTGCCAGCAGCGTAGGTGGGGACTCGGGAAACACCATATATTTT. It specifies CASSVGGDSGNTIYF.